This T cell receptor beta chain was sequenced in a study of Ad26.COV2.S vaccination and SARS-CoV-2 variants (dated by TCRdb to the early 2020s). In the study overall: Donors in the vaccine arm were drawn from COV1001, a phase I-IIa trial of Ad26.COV2.S in healthy adults that was multicentre, randomized, double-blind and placebo-controlled. TCRbeta repertoire sequencing was used to assess the specificity and breadth of SARS-CoV-2-reactive T cell receptors after Ad26.COV2.S vaccination. Throughout the experiments and outcome assessment, investigators stayed blinded to trial group allocation. Trial participants were randomized into five groups of five, in which low-dose or high-dose Ad26.COV2.S was given once or twice, or placebo was given on both occasions. Ad26.COV2.S was administered intramuscularly at 5 x 10^10 or 1 x 10^11 viral particles, either as a single shot or as two shots given 56 days apart. A total of 32 samples were included in the TCR-sequenced set, comprising some 20 Ad26.COV2.S vaccine recipients, 5 placebo recipients and 8 SARS-CoV-2 convalescent individuals. Paper-wide results and their limitations: Comparable non-spike TCR breadth was observed between vaccine and placebo recipients, consistent with only spike being contained in the vaccine. After vaccination, spike-specific CD8+ and CD4+ T cell responses were reported to show substantial breadth. Ad26.COV2.S recipients had higher spike-specific TCR breadth than placebo recipients (P = 0.0014). The study was not powered for comparison of responses between vaccine doses or regimens. According to the authors, total T cell responses may have been underestimated by the TCR breadth and depth analyses.

The immunoSEQ Assay was the method used to sequence TCRbeta CDR3 regions. After extraction, genomic DNA underwent amplification by bias-controlled multiplex PCR, followed by high-throughput sequencing. Concerning the study's data processing: Collapsing and filtering of sequences were performed to quantify the absolute abundance of each unique TCRbeta CDR3 region. Usable DNA was measured by amplifying reference genes present in all nucleated cells, and TCRbeta template counts were normalized to that usable DNA to estimate T cell fraction. Repertoire TCRs were annotated as SARS-CoV-2-specific when V gene, CDR3 amino acid sequence and J gene were exactly matched to a known reactive TCR set. The reference SARS-CoV-2 TCR set came from MIRA and was filtered for enrichment in COVID-19-positive ImmuneCODE repertoires, removing public or cross-reactive TCRs. Using the MIRA antigens, annotated TCRs were further analysed by specific ORF or by position within an ORF. Depth was the summed frequency of annotated unique rearrangements, while breadth was defined as annotated unique rearrangements over total unique productive rearrangements. Two-sided Wilcoxon rank-sum tests were applied when comparing TCR breadth between groups. TCRdb limited this immuneACCESS table to in-frame rearrangements with V and J called. A share of clones is missing; checked studies link under half to unresolved V genes, and the rest is unexplained. V and J calls and clone size are copied from that table; D and trimming were computed from the DNA. Present in this sample are roughly 350,000 clones, about nine tenths of which were seen just once. The top ten clones comprise around 3.6% of the sample.

The sample's treatment or condition label is to be understood as: about 20 received Ad26.COV2.S at low or high dose, single or two shots; 5 received placebo; per-sample allocation not given. Repertoires of vaccine and placebo recipients were sequenced from samples collected on day 63 after the first injection. Between 29 July and 7 August 2020, Cohort 1b enrolled about 27 adults aged 18-55 years at one site in Boston, USA. Ad26.COV2.S was a replication-incompetent adenovirus type 26 vector expressing a prefusion-stabilized SARS-CoV-2 spike protein from the original Wuhan strain. The CDR3 starts with the cysteine, ends with the phenylalanine, and has 15 residues. Only the CDR3 DNA stays, 45 bases, in frame from base 1. V loses 0 bases, J loses 4 bases, and the germline ends lie 12 bases apart. Per the germline V gene, MNHNS is the CDR1 and SASEGT is the CDR2. Notes on this clone: The antigen this receptor binds is unknown. One base away there is no much larger clone; base qualities are not given.

This TCR was sampled from a person between 18 and 60 years old who received the Ad26.COV2.S COVID-19 vaccine or a placebo. This sequence uses TRBV6-1 and TRBJ1-2, and perhaps TRBD1 as D gene, on 5 matching bases. The source material was peripheral blood, sampled in a trial of Ad26.COV2.S vaccine versus placebo. Read as DNA, the sequence is TGTGCCAGCAGTGAAGCTTGGCGGACAATCTATGGCTACACCTTC. Translated, this is CASSEAWRTIYGYTF.